The TCR beta chain under discussion was sequenced for a study of sequential checkpoint blockade in melanoma. Study summary: Arm A got nivolumab then ipilimumab; arm B the reverse, 1:1. Each arm's sequence ended with maintenance nivolumab.

Treatment: randomized to nivolumab then ipilimumab (arm A) or the reverse (arm B). DNA-damaging chemotherapy had not been given to any patient beforehand. PBMC sorting kept live CD3+CD8+ cells without CD19 or CD56. V lost 0 bases to trimming and J lost 2 bases; unmatched junction nucleotides: 8. Germline assignment: CDR1 LNHDA and CDR2 SQIVND (reference sequence). The CDR3 length is 18 residues. Only in-frame clones appear in the TCRdb table, and some are missing; sequencing was by immunoSEQ multiplex PCR. Of over 25,000 clones in the sample, approximately 80% were seen once. Source: CD8+ T cells sorted from blood (inferred from file names), taken from a patient given nivolumab and ipilimumab in sequence. The rearrangement uses TRBV19 and TRBJ2-3; TRBD2 matches at 10 bases. The TCR sequence derives from a human donor with melanoma. CDR3 coding DNA: TGTGCCAGTAGTATAGATCCTCCTAGCGGGGGCTACACAGATACGCAGTATTTT. As protein: CASSIDPPSGGYTDTQYF.